The 22 T cell receptor beta chains in this list originate from one sample, sequenced in a study of blood T cell repertoires in COVID-19. The table came from immunoSEQ multiplex PCR; TCRdb's copy has only in-frame clones and leaves some out. The sample carries almost 300,000 clones, about 87% recorded once. Sequenced sample: peripheral blood. These TCRs come from a man between 65 and 79 years old with acute or convalescent COVID-19.

CDR3 DNA: TGTGCCAGCAGTCTGATAAGGGGGACTAGCGGTTCGTCCCCCCACGAGCAGTACTTC. It encodes CASSLIRGTSGSSPHEQYF. The chain joins TRBV6-6 to TRBJ2-7, with 11 bases lining up with TRBD2. From germline, CDR1 is MNHNY and CDR2 SVGAGI (reference sequence). The V segment lost 5 bases and the J segment 5 bases; nucleotides outside the gene matches: 20. This CDR3 is 19 amino acids long.

J is TRBJ1-4 and V is TRBV2; a weak D match, TRBD1 (5 bases). CDR1 is SNHLY and CDR2 is FYNNEI in the germline V gene. The V end was cut by 1 base, the J end by 5 bases, with 20 bases between. The CDR3 consists of 18 residues. The CDR3 nucleotides are TGTGCCAGCAGTGAAGTGGTTTACGGGCAGGGCGGAAATGAAAAACTGTTTTTT. It specifies CASSEVVYGQGGNEKLFF. The whole variable domain, filled in from reference TRBV2 and TRBJ1-4, reads EPEVTQTPSHQVTQMGQEVILRCVPISNHLYFYWYRQILGQKVEFLVSFYNNEISEKSEIFDDQFSVERPDGSNFTLKIRSTKLEDSAMYFCASSEVVYGQGGNEKLFFGSGTQLSVL.

This clone was seen more than once but under ten times. V is TRBV12-3 or TRBV12-4 and J is TRBJ1-6; unclear D gene. CDR3 length: 12 amino acids. Trimming removed 4 bases at V and 9 bases at J, with 7 bases between. CDR3 in DNA: TGTGCCAGCAGTTATACGGGTTCACCCCTCCACTTT. Protein: CASSYTGSPLHF.

The chain employs TRBV30 and TRBJ2-1; 8 bases map to TRBD2. In germline, CDR1 is GTSNPN, CDR2 SVGIG (reference sequence). There are 14 residues in the CDR3. The J segment lost 8 bases and the V segment lost 0 bases, leaving 6 bases of the junction unmatched. The CDR3 DNA sequence: TGTGCCTGGAGTGTACGGGGGGGCACCCATGAGCAGTTCTTC. This sequence encodes CAWSVRGGTHEQFF. Using reference TRBV30 and TRBJ2-1 for the parts outside the CDR3, the full variable domain is SQTIHQWPATLVQPVGSPLSLECTVEGTSNPNLYWYRQAAGRGLQLLFYSVGIGQISSEVPQNLSASRPQDRQFILSSKKLLLSDSGFYLCAWSVRGGTHEQFFGPGTRLTVL.

This clone was counted a single time. J is TRBJ2-3 and V is TRBV3-1 (or the pseudogene TRBV3-2), with TRBD2 matching 10 bases. CDR1 is LGHDT and CDR2 is YNNKEL in the germline V gene (reference sequence). Unmatched junction bases numbered 18, after V lost 11 bases and J lost 4 bases. CDR3 size: 17 residues. CDR3: CACKGVAGGRSADTQYF. DNA for the CDR3: TGTGCCTGCAAGGGAGTAGCGGGGGGTCGTTCAGCAGATACGCAGTATTTT.

This chain connects TRBV28 to TRBJ1-2; D unresolved. Germline V gives CDR1 MDHEN, CDR2 SYDVKM. Trimming took 7 bases from V and 8 from J, leaving 14 bases between them. This CDR3 is 12 amino acids long. CDR3 amino acids: CASTLSSSGYTF. CDR3 in DNA: TGTGCCAGCACCCTCAGTTCGTCCGGCTACACCTTC.

The chain joins TRBV18 to TRBJ1-2; 8 bases line up with TRBD1. The J segment lost 4 bases and the V segment lost 1 base, leaving 5 bases of the junction unmatched. This CDR3 has 15 amino acids. CDR1 is KGHSH and CDR2 is LQKENI in the germline V gene. For the CDR3, the DNA is TGTGCCAGCTCACCACGACTAGACAGGGGCTATGGCTACACCTTC. Encoded protein: CASSPRLDRGYGYTF.

The rearrangement uses TRBV18 and TRBJ2-7, with 11 bases matching TRBD2. This CDR3 is 17 amino acids long. V lost 5 bases to trimming and J lost 0 bases; unmatched junction nucleotides: 9. Germline values: CDR1 KGHSH, CDR2 LQKENI. The CDR3 protein is CASSDRLAGSSSYEQYF. The CDR3 nucleotides are TGTGCCAGCTCAGACCGACTAGCGGGATCCAGCTCCTACGAGCAGTACTTC.

The gene calls are TRBV5-1 and TRBJ1-1, with TRBD1 as a possible D gene (5 bases). The CDR3 has 16 residues. From germline, CDR1 is SGHRS and CDR2 YFSETQ. Trimming pared 0 bases from V and 5 bases from J, leaving 17 bases between. In DNA form, the CDR3 reads TGCGCCAGCAGCTTGGAGCCAGGGAGGGAAAGTACTGAAGCTTTCTTT. Translating it yields CASSLEPGRESTEAFF.

The chain's CDR3 is CASSTTGNHESQEQFF. The DNA for the CDR3 is TGTGCCAGCAGTACCACCGGGAATCACGAAAGTCAGGAGCAGTTCTTC. The chain links TRBV27 to TRBJ2-1; D might be TRBD2 (5 bases). The CDR3 covers 16 residues. Deletions cut 5 bases from V and 10 bases from J, with 24 bases between. From germline, CDR1 is MNHEY and CDR2 SMNVEV (reference sequence).

The CDR3 DNA reads TGTGCCAGCAGAAATAGCGGCGAGCAGTACTTC. This gives the protein CASRNSGEQYF. The J gene is TRBJ2-7, the V gene TRBV25-1; a weak D match, TRBD2 (6 bases). The germline V gene has CDR1 MGHDK and CDR2 SYGVNS. This CDR3 is 11 amino acids long. Trimming removed 6 bases from V and 6 bases from J, with 9 bases in between.

The rearrangement joins TRBV28 to TRBJ2-7; D possibly corresponds to TRBD1 (6 bases). Looked up from germline, CDR1 is MDHEN and CDR2 is SYDVKM. The CDR3 runs 17 residues. The V end was cut by 7 bases, the J end by 2 bases, with 24 bases between. This CDR3 is CASKSPGQTYDTYEQYF. CDR3 coding DNA: TGTGCCAGCAAATCACCAGGACAGACATATGACACCTACGAGCAGTACTTC.

About this clone: Distinct nucleotide sequences in the sample also encode this CDR3. CDR3: CASSRTGGGEKLFF. CDR3 bases: TGTGCCAGCAGCAGAACAGGGGGCGGTGAAAAACTGTTTTTT. V usage is TRBV7-9 and J usage is TRBJ1-4, with TRBD1 matching 9 bases. CDR3 length equals 14 residues. The V gene end was trimmed by 5 bases and the J gene end by 7 bases; junction bases not matched to a gene: 5. CDR1 SEHNR and CDR2 FQNEAQ come from the germline V gene (reference sequence).

The chain uses TRBV19 and TRBJ1-2, with no clear D. Looked up from germline, CDR1 is LNHDA and CDR2 is SQIVND (reference sequence). V was clipped by 7 bases and J by 4 bases, with 13 bases between them. The CDR3 loop spans 13 amino acids. CDR3 DNA: TGTGCCAGTACCGATGGACTGACCTATGGCTACACCTTC. Protein product: CASTDGLTYGYTF.

The CDR3 bases are TGTGCCAGCTCACCACTGGAGACGGGGAACACTGAAGCTTTCTTT. Encoded protein: CASSPLETGNTEAFF. The V and J genes are TRBV18 and TRBJ1-1, with D unresolved. Trimming removed 1 base at V and 1 base at J, with 10 bases between. The germline CDR1 and CDR2 sequences are KGHSH and LQKENI. This CDR3 region has 15 residues.

The rearrangement joins TRBV4-2 to TRBJ1-4; TRBD1 matches at 12 bases. There are 15 residues in the CDR3. Germline V gene sequence: CDR1 LGHNA, CDR2 YNFKEQ. V dropped 0 bases and J dropped 10; count of bases not matched to a gene: 3. CDR3 sequence (DNA): TGTGCCAGCAGCCAAGAGGGACAGGGGGCACGAAAACTGTTTTTT. This encodes CASSQEGQGARKLFF.

V is TRBV12-3 or TRBV12-4 and J is TRBJ2-1; maybe TRBD2 (6 bases). V gave up 6 bases and J gave up 6 bases, with 12 bases separating them. CDR3 length: 13 amino acids. CDR3 sequence: CASSQGTFNEQFF. In DNA form, the CDR3 reads TGTGCCAGCAGCCAAGGGACTTTCAATGAGCAGTTCTTC.

The chain joins TRBV29-1 to TRBJ1-1, with D perhaps matching TRBD1 (6 bases). Trimming took 7 bases from V and 4 from J, leaving 19 bases between them. This CDR3 contains 14 residues. Germline CDR1 reads SQVTM; CDR2 reads ANQGSEA. CDR3: CSAQRGGEGTEAFF. CDR3 nucleotides: TGCAGCGCCCAGAGGGGGGGCGAGGGCACTGAAGCTTTCTTT.

The V and J genes are TRBV15 and TRBJ2-7; D gene uncertain. This CDR3 is built from 14 residues. From germline, CDR1 is LNHNV and CDR2 YYDKDF (reference sequence). V was shortened by 0 bases and J by 5 bases, with 11 bases between the two germline ends. CDR3 nucleotides: TGTGCCACCAGCAGAGATTTGTTATCCCACGAGCAGTACTTC. Protein sequence: CATSRDLLSHEQYF.

This chain connects TRBV4-3 to TRBJ2-3; possibly TRBD2 for D (6 bases). The germline CDR1 and CDR2 sequences are LGHNA and YSLEER. The CDR3 contains 12 residues. V was shortened by 8 bases and J by 6 bases, with 12 bases between the two germline ends. CDR3 sequence: CASGGAGDTQYF. The CDR3 DNA is TGCGCCAGCGGCGGGGCGGGGGATACGCAGTATTTT.

This clone was picked up a small number of times. The chain has TRBV7-3 and TRBJ2-6; D gene uncertain. V was clipped by 1 base and J by 4 bases, with 14 bases between them. Germline V gives CDR1 SGHTA, CDR2 FQGTGA. The CDR3 covers 17 residues. CDR3 DNA: TGTGCCAGCAGCTTAATTGGGCAGATCTCCGGGGCCAACGTCCTGACTTTC. Its translation is CASSLIGQISGANVLTF.

The chain employs TRBV9 and TRBJ2-3; 9 nucleotides match TRBD2. The CDR3 spans 14 residues. Per the germline V gene, CDR1 is SGDLS and CDR2 is YYNGEE. Trimming took 2 bases from V and 4 from J; bases not matched to a gene: 2. This CDR3 is CASSVSGSPDTQYF. The CDR3 DNA reads TGTGCCAGCAGCGTTAGCGGGAGTCCAGATACGCAGTATTTT.